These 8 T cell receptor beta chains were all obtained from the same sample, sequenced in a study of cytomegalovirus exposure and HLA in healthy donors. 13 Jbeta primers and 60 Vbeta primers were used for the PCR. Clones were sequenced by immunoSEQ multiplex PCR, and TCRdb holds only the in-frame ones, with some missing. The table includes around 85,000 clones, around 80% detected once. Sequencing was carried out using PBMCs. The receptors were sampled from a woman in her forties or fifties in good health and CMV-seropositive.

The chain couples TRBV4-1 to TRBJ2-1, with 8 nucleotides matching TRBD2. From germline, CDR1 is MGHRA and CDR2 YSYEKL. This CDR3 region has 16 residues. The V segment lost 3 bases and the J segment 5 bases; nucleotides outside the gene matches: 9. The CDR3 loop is CASSHTTSGPHNEQFF. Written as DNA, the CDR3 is TGCGCCAGCAGCCACACCACTAGCGGACCCCACAATGAGCAGTTCTTC.

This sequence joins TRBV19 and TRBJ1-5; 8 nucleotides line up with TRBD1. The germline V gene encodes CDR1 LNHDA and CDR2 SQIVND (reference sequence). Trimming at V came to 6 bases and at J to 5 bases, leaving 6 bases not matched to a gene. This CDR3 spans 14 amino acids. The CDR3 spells CASRSGTGYQPQHF. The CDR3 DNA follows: TGTGCCAGTAGATCCGGGACAGGTTATCAGCCCCAGCATTTT.

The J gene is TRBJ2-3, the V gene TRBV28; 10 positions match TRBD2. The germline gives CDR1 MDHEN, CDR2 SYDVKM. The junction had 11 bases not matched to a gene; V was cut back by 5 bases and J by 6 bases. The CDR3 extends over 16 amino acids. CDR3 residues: CASSAESGGARDTQYF. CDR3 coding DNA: TGTGCCAGCAGTGCCGAGAGCGGGGGGGCCAGGGATACGCAGTATTTT. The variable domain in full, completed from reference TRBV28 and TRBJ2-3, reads DVKVTQSSRYLVKRTGEKVFLECVQDMDHENMFWYRQDPGLGLRLIYFSYDVKMKEKGDIPEGYSVSREKKERFSLILESASTNQTSMYLCASSAESGGARDTQYFGPGTRLTVL.

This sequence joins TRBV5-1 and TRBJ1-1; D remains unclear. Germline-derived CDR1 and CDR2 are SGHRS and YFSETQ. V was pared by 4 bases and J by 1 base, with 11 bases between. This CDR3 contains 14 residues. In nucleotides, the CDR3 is TGCGCCAGCAGCAAACCGGGAGCGAACACTGAAGCTTTCTTT. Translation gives CASSKPGANTEAFF.

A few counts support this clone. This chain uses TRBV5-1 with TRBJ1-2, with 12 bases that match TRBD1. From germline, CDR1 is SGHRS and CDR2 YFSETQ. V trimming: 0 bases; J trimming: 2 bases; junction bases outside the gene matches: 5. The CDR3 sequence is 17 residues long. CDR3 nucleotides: TGCGCCAGCAGCTTGGGCCCCGGGACAGGGGGCAACTATGGCTACACCTTC. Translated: CASSLGPGTGGNYGYTF.

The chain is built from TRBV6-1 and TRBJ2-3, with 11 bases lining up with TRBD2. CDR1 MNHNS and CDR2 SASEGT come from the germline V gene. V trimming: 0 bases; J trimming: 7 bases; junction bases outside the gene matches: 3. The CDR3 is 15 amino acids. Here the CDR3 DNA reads TGTGCCAGCAGTGAAGCAACTAGCGGGAGAAATACGCAGTATTTT. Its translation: CASSEATSGRNTQYF.

CDR3 region: CASSLQGSSDTSTDTQYF. In DNA form, the CDR3 reads TGTGCCAGCAGCCTCCAAGGGAGTAGCGACACTAGCACAGATACGCAGTATTTT. The chain carries TRBV4-2 and TRBJ2-3, with D perhaps matching TRBD2 (5 bases). The CDR3 totals 18 residues. Between the trimmed V and J ends, which lost 4 bases and 0 bases, there was a span of 20 bases. CDR1 is LGHNA and CDR2 is YNFKEQ in the germline V gene.

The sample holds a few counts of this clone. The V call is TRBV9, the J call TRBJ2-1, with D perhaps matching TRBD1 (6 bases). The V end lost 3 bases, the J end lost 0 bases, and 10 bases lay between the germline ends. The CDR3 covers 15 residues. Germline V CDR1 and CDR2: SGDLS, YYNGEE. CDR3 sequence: CASSAGQSSYNEQFF. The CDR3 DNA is TGTGCCAGCAGCGCAGGACAGAGCTCCTACAATGAGCAGTTCTTC.